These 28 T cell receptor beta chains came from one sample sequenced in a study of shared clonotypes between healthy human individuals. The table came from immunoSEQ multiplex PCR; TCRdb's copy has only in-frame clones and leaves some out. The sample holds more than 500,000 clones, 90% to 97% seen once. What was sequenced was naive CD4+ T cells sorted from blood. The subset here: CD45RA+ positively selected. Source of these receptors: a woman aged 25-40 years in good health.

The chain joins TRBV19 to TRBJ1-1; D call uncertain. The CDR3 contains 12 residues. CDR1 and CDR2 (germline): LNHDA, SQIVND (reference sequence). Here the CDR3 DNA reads TGTGCATCGGGGAGATGGGACACTGAAGCTTTCTTT. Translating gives CASGRWDTEAFF.

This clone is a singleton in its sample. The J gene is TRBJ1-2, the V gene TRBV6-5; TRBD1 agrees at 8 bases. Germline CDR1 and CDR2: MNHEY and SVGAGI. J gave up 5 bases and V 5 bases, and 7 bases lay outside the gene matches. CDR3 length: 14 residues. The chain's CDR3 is CASSPGQGPYGYTF. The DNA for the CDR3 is TGTGCCAGCAGTCCTGGACAGGGACCTTATGGCTACACCTTC.

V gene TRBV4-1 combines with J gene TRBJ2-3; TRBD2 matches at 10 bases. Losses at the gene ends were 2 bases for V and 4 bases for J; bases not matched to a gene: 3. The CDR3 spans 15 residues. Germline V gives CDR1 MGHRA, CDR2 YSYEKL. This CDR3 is CASSQSSGRSDTQYF. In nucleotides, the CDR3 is TGCGCCAGCAGCCAATCTAGCGGGAGATCAGATACGCAGTATTTT.

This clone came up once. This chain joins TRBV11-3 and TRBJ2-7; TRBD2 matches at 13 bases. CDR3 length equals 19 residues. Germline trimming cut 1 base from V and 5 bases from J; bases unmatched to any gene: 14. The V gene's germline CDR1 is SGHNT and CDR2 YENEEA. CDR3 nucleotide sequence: TGTGCCAGCAGCTTAGCATCCCGGACTAGCGGGAGAGGATCGGACGAGCAGTACTTC. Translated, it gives CASSLASRTSGRGSDEQYF.

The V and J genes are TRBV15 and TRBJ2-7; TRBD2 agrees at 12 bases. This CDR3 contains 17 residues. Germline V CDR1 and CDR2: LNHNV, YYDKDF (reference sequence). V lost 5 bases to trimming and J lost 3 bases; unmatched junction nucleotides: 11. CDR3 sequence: CATSPASGRERFYEQYF. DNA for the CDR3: TGTGCCACCAGCCCCGCTAGCGGGAGGGAGAGGTTCTACGAGCAGTACTTC.

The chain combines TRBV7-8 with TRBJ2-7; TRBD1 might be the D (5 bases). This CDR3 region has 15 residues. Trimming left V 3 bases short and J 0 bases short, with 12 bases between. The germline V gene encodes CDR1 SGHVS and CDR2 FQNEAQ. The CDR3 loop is CASSFLEGASYEQYF. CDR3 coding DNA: TGTGCCAGCAGCTTTTTGGAAGGGGCCTCCTACGAGCAGTACTTC.

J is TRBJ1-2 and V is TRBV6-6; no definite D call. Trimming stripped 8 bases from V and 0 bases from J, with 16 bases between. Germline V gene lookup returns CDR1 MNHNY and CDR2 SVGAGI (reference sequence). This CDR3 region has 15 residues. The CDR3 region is CASALGGLANYGYTF. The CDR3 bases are TGTGCCAGCGCCCTGGGAGGGTTAGCTAACTATGGCTACACCTTC.

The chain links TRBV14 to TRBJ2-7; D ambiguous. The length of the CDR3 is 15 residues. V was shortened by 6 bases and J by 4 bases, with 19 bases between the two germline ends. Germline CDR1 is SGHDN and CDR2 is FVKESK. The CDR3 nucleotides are TGTGCCAGCAGGCCGAACGGCGCAGTGGTATACGAGCAGTACTTC. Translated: CASRPNGAVVYEQYF. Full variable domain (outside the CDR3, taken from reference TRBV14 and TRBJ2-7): EAGVTQFPSHSVIEKGQTVTLRCDPISGHDNLYWYRRVMGKEIKFLLHFVKESKQDESGMPNNRFLAERTGGTYSTLKVQPAELEDSGVYFCASRPNGAVVYEQYFGPGTRLTVT.

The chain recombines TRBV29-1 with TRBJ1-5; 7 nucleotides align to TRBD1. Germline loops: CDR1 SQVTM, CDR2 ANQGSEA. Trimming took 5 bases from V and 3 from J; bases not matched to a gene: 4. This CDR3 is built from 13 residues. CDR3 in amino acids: CSVQQGNNQPQHF. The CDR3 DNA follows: TGCAGCGTTCAACAGGGGAACAATCAGCCCCAGCATTTT.

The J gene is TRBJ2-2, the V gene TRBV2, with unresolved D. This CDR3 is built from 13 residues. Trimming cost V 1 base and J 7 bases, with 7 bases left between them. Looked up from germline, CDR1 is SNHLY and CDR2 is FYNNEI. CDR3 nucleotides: TGTGCCAGCAGTGAAGAGGCGGTCGGGGAGCTGTTTTTT. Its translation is CASSEEAVGELFF. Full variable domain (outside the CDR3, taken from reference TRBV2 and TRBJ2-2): EPEVTQTPSHQVTQMGQEVILRCVPISNHLYFYWYRQILGQKVEFLVSFYNNEISEKSEIFDDQFSVERPDGSNFTLKIRSTKLEDSAMYFCASSEEAVGELFFGEGSRLTVL.

CDR3 DNA sequence: TGTGCCACGGAGAGGGACAGCATGAACACTGAAGCTTTCTTT. Amino acids: CATERDSMNTEAFF. This chain links TRBV6-1 with TRBJ1-1; 7 nucleotides line up with TRBD1. CDR1 and CDR2 from the germline V gene are MNHNS and SASEGT. V dropped 10 bases and J dropped 0; count of bases not matched to a gene: 8. The CDR3 loop spans 14 amino acids.

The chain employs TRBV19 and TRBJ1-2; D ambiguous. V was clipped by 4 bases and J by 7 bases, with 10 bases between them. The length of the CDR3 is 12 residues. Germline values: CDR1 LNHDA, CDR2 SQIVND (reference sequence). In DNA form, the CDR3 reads TGTGCCAGTAGTACTCCTGTTGGTGGCTACACCTTC. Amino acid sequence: CASSTPVGGYTF.

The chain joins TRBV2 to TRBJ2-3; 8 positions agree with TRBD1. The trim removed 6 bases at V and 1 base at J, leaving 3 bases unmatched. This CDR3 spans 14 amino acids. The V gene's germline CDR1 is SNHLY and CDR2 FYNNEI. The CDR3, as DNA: TGTGCCAGCAGCCCGGGACAGGGCACAGATACGCAGTATTTT. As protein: CASSPGQGTDTQYF.

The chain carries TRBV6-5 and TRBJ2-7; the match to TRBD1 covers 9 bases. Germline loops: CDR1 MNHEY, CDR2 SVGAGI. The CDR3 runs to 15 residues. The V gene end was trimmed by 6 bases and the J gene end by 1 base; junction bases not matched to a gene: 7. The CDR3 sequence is CASSQTGGLSYEQYF. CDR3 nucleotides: TGTGCCAGCAGCCAAACAGGGGGCTTGTCCTACGAGCAGTACTTC.

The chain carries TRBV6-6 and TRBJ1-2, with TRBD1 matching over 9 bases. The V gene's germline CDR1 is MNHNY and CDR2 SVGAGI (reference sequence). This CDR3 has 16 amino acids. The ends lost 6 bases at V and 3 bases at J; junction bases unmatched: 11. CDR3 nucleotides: TGTGCCAGCAGCAGCCCACAGGGGGCGAGGTACTATGGCTACACCTTC. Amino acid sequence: CASSSPQGARYYGYTF.

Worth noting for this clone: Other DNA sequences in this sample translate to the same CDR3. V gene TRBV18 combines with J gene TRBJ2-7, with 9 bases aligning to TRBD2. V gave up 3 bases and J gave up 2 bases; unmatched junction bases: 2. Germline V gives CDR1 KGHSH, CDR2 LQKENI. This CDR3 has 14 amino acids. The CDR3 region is CASSPAGGPYEQYF. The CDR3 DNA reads TGTGCCAGCTCACCGGCGGGAGGGCCCTACGAGCAGTACTTC.

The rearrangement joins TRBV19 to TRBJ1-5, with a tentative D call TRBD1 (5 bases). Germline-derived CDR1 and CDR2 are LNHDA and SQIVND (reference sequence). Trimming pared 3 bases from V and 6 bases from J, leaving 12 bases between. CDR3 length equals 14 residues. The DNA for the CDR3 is TGTGCCAGTAGTATGGATCAGGGTGGTCAGCCCCAGCATTTT. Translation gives CASSMDQGGQPQHF.

The CDR3 here is CAWSGGGAEKLFF. Here the CDR3 DNA reads TGTGCCTGGAGTGGAGGGGGCGCGGAAAAACTGTTTTTT. The chain has TRBV30 and TRBJ1-4; 7 bases align to TRBD1. The CDR3 is 13 amino acids. Losses at the gene ends were 1 base for V and 8 bases for J; bases not matched to a gene: 4. Germline CDR1 GTSNPN, CDR2 SVGIG (reference sequence).

CDR3 protein: CASSYHTETSNQPQHF. The CDR3 nucleotides read TGTGCCAGCAGTTACCATACTGAAACTAGCAATCAGCCCCAGCATTTT. This sequence joins TRBV6-6 and TRBJ1-5; D is ambiguous. The CDR3 spans 16 residues. Trimming shortened V by 2 bases and J by 0 bases, and 11 bases separated the two germline ends. The germline V gene has CDR1 MNHNY and CDR2 SVGAGI (reference sequence).

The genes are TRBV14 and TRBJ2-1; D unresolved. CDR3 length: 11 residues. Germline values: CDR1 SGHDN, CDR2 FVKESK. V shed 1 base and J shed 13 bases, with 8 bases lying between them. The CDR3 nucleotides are TGTGCCAGCAGCCAAGGAGGTTATCAGTTCTTC. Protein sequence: CASSQGGYQFF.

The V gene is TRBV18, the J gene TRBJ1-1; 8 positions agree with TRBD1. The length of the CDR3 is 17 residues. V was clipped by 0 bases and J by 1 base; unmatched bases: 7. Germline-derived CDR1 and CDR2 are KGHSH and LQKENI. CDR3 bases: TGTGCCAGCTCACCACCTGGACAGGGTGGGAGGAACACTGAAGCTTTCTTT. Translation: CASSPPGQGGRNTEAFF.

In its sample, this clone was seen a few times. CDR3 sequence reads: CASSIQGADEQFF. CDR3 DNA sequence: TGCGCCAGCAGCATACAGGGGGCGGATGAGCAGTTCTTC. The V call is TRBV5-1, the J call TRBJ2-1, with 9 bases lining up with TRBD1. Looked up from germline, CDR1 is SGHRS and CDR2 is YFSETQ. With 4 bases clipped from V and 8 bases from J, the junction kept 4 bases outside the gene matches. The CDR3 is 13 amino acids. Filled out from reference TRBV5-1 and TRBJ2-1, the complete variable domain reads KAGVTQTPRYLIKTRGQQVTLSCSPISGHRSVSWYQQTPGQGLQFLFEYFSETQRNKGNFPGRFSGRQFSNSRSEMNVSTLELGDSALYLCASSIQGADEQFFGPGTRLTVL.

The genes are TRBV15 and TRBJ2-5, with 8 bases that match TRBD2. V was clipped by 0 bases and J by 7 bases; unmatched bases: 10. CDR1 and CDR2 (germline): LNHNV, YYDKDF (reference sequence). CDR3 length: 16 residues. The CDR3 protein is CATSRDSSITSGTQYF. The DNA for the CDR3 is TGTGCCACCAGCAGAGATAGTTCTATCACTAGCGGGACCCAGTACTTC.

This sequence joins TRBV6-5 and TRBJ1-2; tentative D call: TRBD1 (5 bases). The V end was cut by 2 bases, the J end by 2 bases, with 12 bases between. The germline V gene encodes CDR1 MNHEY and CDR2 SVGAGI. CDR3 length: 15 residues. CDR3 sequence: CASSYARGRNYGYTF. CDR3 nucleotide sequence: TGTGCCAGCAGTTACGCCCGGGGCCGCAACTATGGCTACACCTTC.

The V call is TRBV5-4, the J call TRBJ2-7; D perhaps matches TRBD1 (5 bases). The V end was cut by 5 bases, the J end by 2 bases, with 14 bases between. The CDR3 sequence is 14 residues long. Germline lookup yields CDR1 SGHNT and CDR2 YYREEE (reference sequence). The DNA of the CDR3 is TGTGCCAGCAGTTTCGCCAGGGTGGCCTACGAGCAGTACTTC. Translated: CASSFARVAYEQYF.

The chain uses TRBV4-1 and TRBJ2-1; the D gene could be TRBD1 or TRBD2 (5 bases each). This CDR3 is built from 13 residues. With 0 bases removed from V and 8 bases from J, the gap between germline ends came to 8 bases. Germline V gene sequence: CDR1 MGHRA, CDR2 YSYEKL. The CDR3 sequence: CASSQDRGDEQFF. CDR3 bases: TGCGCCAGCAGCCAAGACCGAGGGGATGAGCAGTTCTTC.

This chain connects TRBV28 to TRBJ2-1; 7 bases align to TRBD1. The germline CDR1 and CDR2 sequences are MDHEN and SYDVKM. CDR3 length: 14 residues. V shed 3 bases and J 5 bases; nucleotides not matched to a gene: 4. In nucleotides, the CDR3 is TGTGCCAGCAGTTTGACAGGGCCTCACAATGAGCAGTTCTTC. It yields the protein CASSLTGPHNEQFF.

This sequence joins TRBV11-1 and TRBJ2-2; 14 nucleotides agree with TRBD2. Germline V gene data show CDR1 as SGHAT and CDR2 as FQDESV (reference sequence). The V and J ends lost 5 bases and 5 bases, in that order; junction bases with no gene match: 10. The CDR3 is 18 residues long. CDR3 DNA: TGTGCCAGCAGCCTCCCGGGACTAGCGGGAGTACGGACCGGGGAGCTGTTTTTT. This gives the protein CASSLPGLAGVRTGELFF.